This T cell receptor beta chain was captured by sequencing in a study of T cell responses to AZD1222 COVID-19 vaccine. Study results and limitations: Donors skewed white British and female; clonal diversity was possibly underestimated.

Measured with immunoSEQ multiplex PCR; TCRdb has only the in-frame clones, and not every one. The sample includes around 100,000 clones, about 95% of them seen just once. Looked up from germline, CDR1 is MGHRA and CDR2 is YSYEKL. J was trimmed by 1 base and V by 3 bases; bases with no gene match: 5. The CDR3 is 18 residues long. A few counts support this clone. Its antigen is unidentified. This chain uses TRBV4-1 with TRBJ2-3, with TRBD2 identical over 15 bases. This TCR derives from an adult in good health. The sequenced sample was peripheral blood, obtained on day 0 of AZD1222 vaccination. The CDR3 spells CASSQTGLAGGRTDTQYF. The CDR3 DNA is TGCGCCAGCAGCCAGACGGGACTAGCGGGGGGACGCACAGATACGCAGTATTTT.